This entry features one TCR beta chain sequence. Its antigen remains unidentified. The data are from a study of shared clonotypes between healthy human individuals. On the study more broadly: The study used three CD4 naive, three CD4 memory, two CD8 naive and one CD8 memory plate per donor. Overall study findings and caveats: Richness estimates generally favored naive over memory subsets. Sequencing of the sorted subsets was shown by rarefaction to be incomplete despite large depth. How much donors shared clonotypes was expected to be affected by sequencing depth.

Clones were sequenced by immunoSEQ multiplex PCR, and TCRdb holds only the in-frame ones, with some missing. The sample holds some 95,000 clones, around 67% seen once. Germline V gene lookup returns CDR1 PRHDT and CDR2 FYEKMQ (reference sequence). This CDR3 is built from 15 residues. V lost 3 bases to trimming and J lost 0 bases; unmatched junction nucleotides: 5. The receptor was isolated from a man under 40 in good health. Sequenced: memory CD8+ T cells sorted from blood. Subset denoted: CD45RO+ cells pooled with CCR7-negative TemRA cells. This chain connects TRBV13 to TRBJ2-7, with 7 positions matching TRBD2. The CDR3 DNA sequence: TGTGCCAGCAGCTTCGCGGGAGAGAGCTCCTACGAGCAGTACTTC. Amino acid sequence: CASSFAGESSYEQYF.